This TCR beta chain was obtained from a study of T cell responses to AZD1222 COVID-19 vaccine. The CDR3 covers 16 residues. J lost 7 bases, V lost 0 bases, and 7 bases had no gene match. Germline assignment: CDR1 LGHNA and CDR2 YSLEER. The data were produced by immunoSEQ multiplex PCR, yet TCRdb's version contains in-frame clones alone and is incomplete. This sample has tens of thousands of clones, with roughly nine tenths found just once. The table lists this clone with a few counts. The antigen remains unidentified. The study, taken as a whole, reports: All repertoire sampling was performed exclusively after the peak T cell response.

The source is an adult who received the AZD1222 COVID-19 vaccine. This specimen consisted of peripheral blood, obtained 28 days after the second AZD1222 dose. The chain employs TRBV4-3 and TRBJ1-4; 8 bases map to TRBD1. CDR3 sequence reads: CASSQDRTGGGEKLFF. CDR3 coding DNA: TGCGCCAGCAGCCAAGATCGCACAGGGGGAGGTGAAAAACTGTTTTTT.